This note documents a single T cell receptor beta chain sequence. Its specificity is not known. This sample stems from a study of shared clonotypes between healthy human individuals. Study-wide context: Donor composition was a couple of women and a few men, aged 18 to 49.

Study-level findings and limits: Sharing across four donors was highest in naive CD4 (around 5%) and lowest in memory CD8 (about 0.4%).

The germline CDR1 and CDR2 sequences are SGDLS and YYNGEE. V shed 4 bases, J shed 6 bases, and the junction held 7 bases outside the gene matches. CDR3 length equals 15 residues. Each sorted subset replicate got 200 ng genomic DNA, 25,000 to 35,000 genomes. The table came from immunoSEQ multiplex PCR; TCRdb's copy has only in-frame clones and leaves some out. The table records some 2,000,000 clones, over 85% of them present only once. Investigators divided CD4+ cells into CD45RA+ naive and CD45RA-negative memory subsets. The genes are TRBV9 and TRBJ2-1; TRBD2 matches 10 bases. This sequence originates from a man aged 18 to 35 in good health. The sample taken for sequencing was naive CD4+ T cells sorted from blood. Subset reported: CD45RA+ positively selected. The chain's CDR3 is CASSLWTSGGNEQFF. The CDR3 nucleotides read TGTGCCAGCAGCTTATGGACTAGCGGAGGCAATGAGCAGTTCTTC.